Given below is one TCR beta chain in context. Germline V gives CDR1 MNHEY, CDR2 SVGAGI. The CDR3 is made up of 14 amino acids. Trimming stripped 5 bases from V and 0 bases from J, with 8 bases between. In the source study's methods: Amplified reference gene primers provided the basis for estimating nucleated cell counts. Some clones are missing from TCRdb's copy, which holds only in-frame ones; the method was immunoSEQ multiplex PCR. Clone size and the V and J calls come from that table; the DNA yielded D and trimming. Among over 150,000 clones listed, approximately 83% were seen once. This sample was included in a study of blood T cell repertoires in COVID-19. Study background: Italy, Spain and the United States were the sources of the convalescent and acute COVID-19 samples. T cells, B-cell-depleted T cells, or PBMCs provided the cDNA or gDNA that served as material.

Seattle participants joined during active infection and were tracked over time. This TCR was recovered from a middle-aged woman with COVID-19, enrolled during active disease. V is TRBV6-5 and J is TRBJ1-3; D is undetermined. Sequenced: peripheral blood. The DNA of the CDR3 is TGTGCCAGCAGTAAAACAGCCTCTGGAAACACCATATATTTT. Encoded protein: CASSKTASGNTIYF.